The TCR beta chain under discussion was sequenced for a study of CD8 T cells in ankylosing spondylitis. Findings and caveats of the study: Blood from ankylosing spondylitis patients appeared to carry a characteristic roughly 8-variant TCR beta motif. Earlier authors reported some of these motif variants in reactive arthritis synovial fluid and blood.

This clonotype was seen only a few times. Its target is not known. CDR3 length: 16 residues. The germline V gene encodes CDR1 SGHAT and CDR2 FQNNGV. Trimming took 1 base from V and 3 from J; bases not matched to a gene: 1. MiXCR, applied by TCRdb to the 5' RACE reads, yields one record per CDR3 protein. The table includes about 390,000 distinct CDR3 sequences, around 24% detected once. Sequencing was carried out using blood, either unsorted or a sorted T cell fraction (not recorded which). The clonotype originates from a male donor with ankylosing spondylitis. This chain uses TRBV11-2 with TRBJ2-7, with 15 bases fitting TRBD2. Written as DNA, the CDR3 is TGTGCCAGCAGCTTAGGGGGACTAGCGGGAGGCTACGAGCAGTACTTC. It is translated as CASSLGGLAGGYEQYF.